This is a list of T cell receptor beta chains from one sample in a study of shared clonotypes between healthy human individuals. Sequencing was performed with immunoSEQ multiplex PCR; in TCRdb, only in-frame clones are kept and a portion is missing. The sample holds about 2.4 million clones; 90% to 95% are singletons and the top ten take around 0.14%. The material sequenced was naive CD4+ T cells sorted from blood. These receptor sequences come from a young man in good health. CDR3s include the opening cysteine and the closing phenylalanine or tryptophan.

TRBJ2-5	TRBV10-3	CAITPKVPQETQYF
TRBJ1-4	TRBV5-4	CASSLGPGEKLFF
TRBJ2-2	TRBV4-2	CASSRGLAGGANTGELFF
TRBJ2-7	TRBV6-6	CASSLGGGEQYF
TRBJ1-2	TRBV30	CAWSEERYTF
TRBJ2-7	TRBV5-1	CASSFLSPTVGGSSYEQYF
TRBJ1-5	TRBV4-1	CASSKGGKGSNQPQHF
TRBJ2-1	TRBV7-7	CASSSTGGFSYNEQFF
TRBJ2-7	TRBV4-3	CASSFFLASYEQYF
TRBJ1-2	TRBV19	CASSTVVLRTGANYGYTF
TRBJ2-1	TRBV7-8	CASSHVPATPFF